Presented here are 14 T cell receptor beta chains from one specimen sequenced in a study of beta chain features in type 1 diabetes. The study reverse transcribed the entire isolated RNA, so it sequenced expressed TCRB transcripts. Sequenced by immunoSEQ multiplex PCR; TCRdb stores in-frame clones only, minus some. The sample holds 250,000 to 350,000 clones, roughly 9.6% seen once. Sequenced material: naive CD4+ T cells from blood. The receptors come from a woman aged 25 to 45 in good health.

V usage is TRBV11-1 and J usage is TRBJ2-7; 10 bases are shared with TRBD2. The CDR3 contains 17 residues. Germline assignment: CDR1 SGHAT and CDR2 FQDESV (reference sequence). Trimming at V came to 8 bases and at J to 2 bases, leaving 15 bases not matched to a gene. The CDR3 DNA is TGTGCCAGCGGTGACTACTCAATGGGGACTAGCGCCTACGAGCAGTACTTC. Translated: CASGDYSMGTSAYEQYF.

The chain combines TRBV5-1 with TRBJ2-3, with 10 bases identical to TRBD1. The trim removed 3 bases at V and 2 bases at J, leaving 18 bases unmatched. The CDR3 contains 20 residues. Germline loops: CDR1 SGHRS, CDR2 YFSETQ. CDR3 bases: TGCGCCAGCAGCTCGACACCGGGACAGGGGATCAAAGGGCTCACAGATACGCAGTATTTT. Residues: CASSSTPGQGIKGLTDTQYF.

This clone was counted a few times. This chain links TRBV7-9 with TRBJ2-7; a weak D match, TRBD2 (5 bases). CDR1 and CDR2 (germline): SEHNR, FQNEAQ (reference sequence). The CDR3 runs to 14 residues. The V end lost 1 base, the J end lost 2 bases, and 9 bases lay between the germline ends. The CDR3 DNA sequence: TGTGCCAGCAGCTTAGTCAGCGGAACCTACGAGCAGTACTTC. Translating gives CASSLVSGTYEQYF.

The chain carries TRBV11-2 and TRBJ2-1; 8 bases map to TRBD2. Germline V gene lookup returns CDR1 SGHAT and CDR2 FQNNGV. Germline trimming cut 1 base from V and 12 bases from J; bases unmatched to any gene: 14. The length of the CDR3 is 16 residues. The CDR3 here is CASSLVGPGGMSPQFF. Written as DNA, the CDR3 is TGTGCCAGCAGCTTAGTCGGGCCGGGAGGGATGAGTCCGCAGTTCTTC.

This clone was found a few times. This chain joins TRBV27 and TRBJ2-4; D ambiguous. Germline-derived CDR1 and CDR2 are MNHEY and SMNVEV (reference sequence). The length of the CDR3 is 13 residues. Trimming stripped 7 bases from V and 6 bases from J, with 13 bases between. Here the CDR3 reads CASNPTGRNIQYF. CDR3 nucleotide sequence: TGTGCCAGCAACCCGACGGGTAGAAACATTCAGTACTTC.

Only a few counts were recorded for this clone. V gene TRBV6-5 combines with J gene TRBJ2-5, with TRBD1 identical over 8 bases. Germline V gene data show CDR1 as MNHEY and CDR2 as SVGAGI. Losses at the gene ends were 5 bases for V and 3 bases for J; bases not matched to a gene: 5. The CDR3 length is 14 residues. The CDR3 DNA reads TGTGCCAGCAGTACCGGGACAGGCGAAGAGACCCAGTACTTC. Amino acids: CASSTGTGEETQYF.

This rearrangement joins TRBV25-1 to TRBJ2-7; D is perhaps TRBD2 (6 bases). V lost 6 bases, J lost 4 bases, and 10 bases lay in between. Germline CDR1 MGHDK, CDR2 SYGVNS. The CDR3 contains 12 residues. This CDR3 reads CASSGSAYEQYF. CDR3 bases: TGTGCCAGCAGCGGGAGTGCTTACGAGCAGTACTTC.

The chain has TRBV7-9 and TRBJ1-4; D is possibly TRBD1 (5 bases). Trimming took 5 bases from V and 0 from J, leaving 13 bases between them. The CDR3 length is 16 residues. Germline V CDR1 and CDR2: SEHNR, FQNEAQ (reference sequence). This CDR3 reads CASSQGQAPTNEKLFF. The CDR3 DNA reads as TGTGCCAGCAGCCAAGGACAAGCTCCAACTAATGAAAAACTGTTTTTT.

This clone was seen a few times. The V gene is TRBV4-2, the J gene TRBJ2-3, with 15 bases identical to TRBD2. The CDR3 consists of 15 residues. V was pared by 4 bases and J by 6 bases, with 2 bases of the junction left unmatched. Germline V CDR1 and CDR2: LGHNA, YNFKEQ. CDR3 amino acids: CASSRGLAGGDTQYF. The CDR3 nucleotides read TGTGCCAGCAGCCGAGGACTAGCGGGAGGGGATACGCAGTATTTT.

This clone was seen a few times. CDR3 loop: CASSGSSTGQETQYF. The CDR3 DNA is TGTGCCAGCAGTGGGTCCTCGACAGGGCAAGAGACCCAGTACTTC. This chain joins TRBV28 and TRBJ2-5, with 7 bases identical to TRBD1. V was clipped by 5 bases and J by 2 bases; unmatched bases: 8. CDR3 length equals 15 residues. Looked up from germline, CDR1 is MDHEN and CDR2 is SYDVKM. The complete variable domain, with remaining parts taken from reference TRBV28 and TRBJ2-5, reads DVKVTQSSRYLVKRTGEKVFLECVQDMDHENMFWYRQDPGLGLRLIYFSYDVKMKEKGDIPEGYSVSREKKERFSLILESASTNQTSMYLCASSGSSTGQETQYFGPGTRLLVL.

The rearrangement uses TRBV5-1 and TRBJ2-7; a weak D match, TRBD1 (5 bases). The CDR3 runs to 14 residues. The V end was cut by 3 bases, the J end by 2 bases, with 12 bases between. Germline V gene sequence: CDR1 SGHRS, CDR2 YFSETQ. CDR3 bases: TGCGCCAGCAGCTCGAATCAGGGTCCCTACGAGCAGTACTTC. As protein: CASSSNQGPYEQYF.

This clone was counted between two and nine times. The chain couples TRBV7-9 to TRBJ1-1; D possibly corresponds to TRBD1 (6 bases). CDR1 and CDR2 (germline): SEHNR, FQNEAQ (reference sequence). V was clipped by 0 bases and J by 1 base, with 12 bases between them. The CDR3 is 16 amino acids. CDR3 sequence: CASSLAEGRGNTEAFF. CDR3 DNA sequence: TGTGCCAGCAGCTTAGCTGAGGGCAGGGGGAACACTGAAGCTTTCTTT.

The V gene is TRBV7-3, the J gene TRBJ2-1, with D possibly being TRBD1 (5 bases). The CDR3 length is 13 residues. Trimming stripped 1 base from V and 10 bases from J, with 11 bases between. In germline, CDR1 is SGHTA, CDR2 FQGTGA. For the CDR3, the DNA is TGTGCCAGCAGCTTAATCGCAGGGCGGGAGCAGTTCTTC. It is translated as CASSLIAGREQFF.

Concerning this clone itself: Different DNA sequences within this sample yield the same CDR3. The chain employs TRBV30 and TRBJ2-5, with 9 bases lining up with TRBD1. J lost 3 bases, V lost 2 bases, and 4 bases had no gene match. Germline V gene data show CDR1 as GTSNPN and CDR2 as SVGIG (reference sequence). The CDR3 covers 14 residues. The CDR3 bases are TGTGCCTGGAGTCTAACAGGGGGCGAAGAGACCCAGTACTTC. Translating it yields CAWSLTGGEETQYF.